This record looks at one TCR beta chain sequence and its context. Its antigen is currently unknown. The junction departs from the called germline gene at one end, perhaps through a read error. The data are from a study of brain metastases from non-small cell lung cancer. Germline values: CDR1 SNHLY, CDR2 FYNNEI. The CDR3 extends over 11 amino acids. The study, taken as a whole, reports: In nearly 65% of brain metastases, T-cell clones were expanded compared with matched primary tumors. Metastases had sparse T cells but largely shared repertoires with primaries.

Clones were read by immunoSEQ multiplex PCR, and TCRdb kept only the in-frame ones, dropping some. The table includes about 1,800 clones, about 90% detected once. The sequence was obtained from a donor at least 40 years old with non-small cell lung cancer. The sequenced sample consisted of tissue from a brain metastasis. The chain links TRBV2 to TRBJ1-2; D gene ambiguous. CDR3 sequence reads: CASREEYGYTF. Written as DNA, the CDR3 is TGTGCCAGCAGGGAAGAGTATGGCTACACCTTC.